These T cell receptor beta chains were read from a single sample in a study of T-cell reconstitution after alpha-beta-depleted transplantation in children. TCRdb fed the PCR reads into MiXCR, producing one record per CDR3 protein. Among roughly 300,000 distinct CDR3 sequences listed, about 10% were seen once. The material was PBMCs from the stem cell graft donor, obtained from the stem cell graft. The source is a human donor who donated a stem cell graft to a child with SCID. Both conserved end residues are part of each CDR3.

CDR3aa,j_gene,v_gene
CASSFRRGPYNEQFF,TRBJ2-1,TRBV12-3/TRBV12-4
CASTPSGINNSPLHF,TRBJ1-6,TRBV7-9
CASSLGASGGINEQYF,TRBJ2-7,TRBV5-1
CATTPGLAGGMSLNEQFF,TRBJ2-1,TRBV12-3/TRBV12-4
CSAPGTSGFTDTQYF,TRBJ2-3,TRBV20-1
CASSLTLSGTDTQYF,TRBJ2-3,TRBV7-2
CASSLDLGGGSTETQYF,TRBJ2-5,TRBV7-8
CAISVQDYETDTQYF,TRBJ2-3,TRBV10-3
CASSGGWGASTDTQYF,TRBJ2-3,TRBV6-1
CASSYDRLNSPLHF,TRBJ1-6,TRBV6-5
CASSPAGGYSYEQYF,TRBJ2-7,TRBV4-1
CASSESDRGSGNEQFF,TRBJ2-1,TRBV25-1
CASSSPAGDTQYF,TRBJ2-3,TRBV13
CASSYSSSGGDNEQFF,TRBJ2-1,TRBV6-5
CATSRANTRDRGLSAFF,TRBJ1-1,TRBV15
CASRESTTDTQYF,TRBJ2-3,TRBV6-1
CASSFSREQYF,TRBJ2-7,TRBV12-3/TRBV12-4
CSARVSGGTKETQYF,TRBJ2-5,TRBV20-1
CASSRGDTSYEQYF,TRBJ2-7,TRBV18
CASSFGTGGFF,TRBJ2-1,TRBV12-3/TRBV12-4
CASSPSPAFGKNIQYF,TRBJ2-4,TRBV12-3/TRBV12-4
CASSLPTQDRGYGYTF,TRBJ1-2,TRBV12-3/TRBV12-4
CSANEGNEKLFF,TRBJ1-4,TRBV20-1
CASSQVGQRYEQYF,TRBJ2-7,TRBV14
CASSLVGGPYEQYF,TRBJ2-7,TRBV7-8
CSAMAGGTDNEQFF,TRBJ2-1,TRBV20-1
CASSREAVYGYTF,TRBJ1-2,TRBV6-1
CASSWDRDNQPQHF,TRBJ1-5,TRBV5-5
CASSLAGGNKNEQFF,TRBJ2-1,TRBV12-3/TRBV12-4
CASMGQGYEQYF,TRBJ2-7,TRBV12-3/TRBV12-4
CASSLDTPGNTIYF,TRBJ1-3,TRBV5-1
CSAGRQGGTQAFF,TRBJ1-1,TRBV20-1
CASSDELGRGTDTQYF,TRBJ2-3,TRBV6-4
CSVEGGKEKLFF,TRBJ1-4,TRBV29-1
CASSFRRLAGRDEQFF,TRBJ2-1,TRBV5-6
CASSLRTSGFTDTQYF,TRBJ2-3,TRBV5-6
CCAKPLEATLMKSLFF,TRBJ1-4,TRBV20-1
CATSDPTANTGELFF,TRBJ2-2,TRBV24-1
CASSPPLEGLKYF,TRBJ2-3,TRBV7-2
CASSLLATDTDTQYF,TRBJ2-3,TRBV7-6
CASSLSRVGGTAFF,TRBJ1-1,TRBV12-3/TRBV12-4
CASSDDGRNTEAFF,TRBJ1-1,TRBV12-3/TRBV12-4